The TCR beta chain under discussion was sequenced for a study of siplizumab effects on memory and regulatory T cells. TCRdb's copy holds only in-frame clones and misses some; the assay was immunoSEQ multiplex PCR. The sample yields about 100,000 clones, about nine tenths seen once. The receptor's source is a human donor in good health. Sequencing was done on a sample of CD4+ T cells sorted from blood.

CDR3 DNA sequence: TGTGCCAGCAGTGGTCGGACAGGGACCATACAAGAGACCCAGTACTTC. Its translation: CASSGRTGTIQETQYF. The chain carries TRBV6-1 and TRBJ2-5, with 8 bases matching TRBD1. Germline CDR1 and CDR2: MNHNS and SASEGT. The CDR3 has 16 residues. V gave up 4 bases and J gave up 2 bases; unmatched junction bases: 9.